These T cell receptor beta chains were read from a single sample in a study of cytotoxic CD8 clonotypes in ibrutinib-treated CLL. The protocol was immunoSEQ multiplex PCR, while the TCRdb copy is restricted to in-frame clones and leaves out a portion. The table lists 130,000 or so clones, 70% to 80% of them singletons. The sequencing here drew on PBMCs, taken after 12 months of ibrutinib treatment. These receptors all stem from a human donor with chronic lymphocytic leukemia. The CDR3 runs from the conserved cysteine through the conserved F or W. A D gene is named only where the DNA matches it firmly. Rows may omit the clone size; those that give it use once, few, many or a size class.

TRBJ2-1	TRBD2	-	TRBV11-3	TGTGCCAGCAGCTCTGCTAGCGGGGGCCGCTCCTACAATGAGCAGTTCTTC	CASSSASGGRSYNEQFF
TRBJ2-6	-	-	TRBV11-2	TGTGCCAGCAGCTTAGACAGGATTAGCTCTGGGGCCAACGTCCTGACTTTC	CASSLDRISSGANVLTF
TRBJ2-6	-	-	TRBV10-3	TGTGCCATCAGTGAGTCTCTGGGCAGCTCTGGGGCCAACGTCCTGACTTTC	CAISESLGSSGANVLTF
TRBJ2-7	TRBD2	few	TRBV10-1	TGCGCCAGCAGTGAGTATAGCGGGAGGGATTACTACGAGCAGTACTTC	CASSEYSGRDYYEQYF
TRBJ2-3	TRBD2	-	TRBV5-4	TGTGCCAGCAGCTTTGGGACTAGCGGGGTAATCGCAGATACGCAGTATTTT	CASSFGTSGVIADTQYF
TRBJ2-1	TRBD1	-	TRBV7-9	TGTGCGACCCAGCAGGGGGCTTACAATGAGCAGTTCTTC	CATQQGAYNEQFF
TRBJ2-1	TRBD1	-	TRBV27	TGTGCCATCTCGGGACAGGGTATAGATGAGCAGTTCTTC	CAISGQGIDEQFF
TRBJ2-6	TRBD1	-	TRBV14	TGTGCCAGCAGCCAAACCGGGACAGTCACCTCTGGGGCCAACGTCCTGACTTTC	CASSQTGTVTSGANVLTF
TRBJ2-1	-	-	TRBV11-3	TGTGCCAGCAGCCCAGGGTACAATGAGCAGTTCTTC	CASSPGYNEQFF
TRBJ1-1	-	few	TRBV6-6	TGTGCCAGCAGTTACTCGAACACTGAAGCTTTCTTT	CASSYSNTEAFF
TRBJ2-1	TRBD2	few	TRBV28	TGTGCCAGCAGTTCTAGCGGCGGGAGCTCCTACAATGAGCAGTTCTTC	CASSSSGGSSYNEQFF
TRBJ1-1	-	-	TRBV5-1	TGCGCCAGCAGCTTGGCTTCTGAAGCTTTCTTT	CASSLASEAFF
TRBJ1-3	-	many	TRBV11-2	TGTGCCAGCAGCTTAGGGGGAGGAGCTGCTGGAAACACCATATATTTT	CASSLGGGAAGNTIYF
TRBJ2-7	TRBD1	-	TRBV28	TGTGCCAGCAGTTATGACAGGGGCCTCCTCTCCTACGAGCAGTACTTC	CASSYDRGLLSYEQYF
TRBJ1-2	-	-	TRBV11-2	TGTGCCAGCAGCTTAGGCTCGACGGCGGGGAATGGCTACACCTTC	CASSLGSTAGNGYTF
TRBJ1-2	-	-	TRBV19	TGTGCCAGTAGTATTAGTCAGGGTTCTGGCTACACCTTC	CASSISQGSGYTF
TRBJ1-2	-	-	TRBV11-2	TGTGCCAGCAGCCCAGATGTGGGAGGTCTCTATGGCTACACCTTC	CASSPDVGGLYGYTF
TRBJ1-2	TRBD1	-	TRBV6-5	TGTGCCAGCAGTTACCAGGGGGCGAGCGGCTACACCTTC	CASSYQGASGYTF
TRBJ1-1	-	-	TRBV13	TGTGCCAGCAGCCTAACGGACCGACGCGGCACTGAAGCTTTCTTT	CASSLTDRRGTEAFF
TRBJ1-2	TRBD1	-	TRBV10-2	TGCGCCAGCAGTGAACAGGGGGTCGATGGCTACACCTTC	CASSEQGVDGYTF
TRBJ2-7	-	-	TRBV5-5	TGTGCCAGCAGCTTGTGGGACCCACGGCACGAGCAGTACTTC	CASSLWDPRHEQYF
TRBJ1-2	-	few	TRBV19	TGTGCCAGTAGAAACAGGGTGTACTATGGCTACACCTTC	CASRNRVYYGYTF
TRBJ2-1	TRBD2	-	TRBV6-5	TGTGCCAGCAGCTACCTCCCTAGCGGGAGTTACAATGAGCAGTTCTTC	CASSYLPSGSYNEQFF
TRBJ2-7	-	-	TRBV14	TGTGCCAGCAGCCAACTAGGTGGGGGACGGGGATCCTACGAGCAGTACTTC	CASSQLGGGRGSYEQYF
TRBJ2-5	TRBD1	-	TRBV18	TGTGCCAGCTCACCATTTCAGGGGGAAGAGACCCAGTACTTC	CASSPFQGEETQYF
TRBJ2-5	-	-	TRBV6-5	TGTGCCAGCAGCTTATTTCTGCGGAAGAAAGAGACCCAGTACTTC	CASSLFLRKKETQYF
TRBJ2-7	-	once	TRBV30	TGTGCCTGGAGTTCCCGGGACACGGGTTACGAGCAGTACTTC	CAWSSRDTGYEQYF
TRBJ1-2	-	-	TRBV6-5	TGTGCCAGCAGCCACAGCGGGACATCCTATGGCTACACCTTC	CASSHSGTSYGYTF
TRBJ2-1	-	-	TRBV27	TGTGCCAGCAGTTTCTTGGTCGGGATCTCCTACAATGAGCAGTTCTTC	CASSFLVGISYNEQFF
TRBJ2-7	-	-	TRBV5-1	TGCGCCAGCACCATAACTACAGGGCCATCCTACGAGCAGTACTTC	CASTITTGPSYEQYF
TRBJ2-3	TRBD2	-	TRBV18	TGTGCCAGCTCAAGACTAGCGGGAACCACAGATACGCAGTATTTT	CASSRLAGTTDTQYF
TRBJ2-1	-	-	TRBV30	TGTGCCTGGAGTTTCGGGGTTGATGAGCAGTTCTTC	CAWSFGVDEQFF
TRBJ1-5	-	-	TRBV7-2	TGTGCCAGCAGCTTAGATGCGAATCAGCCCCAGCATTTT	CASSLDANQPQHF
TRBJ1-2	-	few	TRBV28	TGTGCCAGCAGTTCGGGAGCTAACTATGGCTACACCTTC	CASSSGANYGYTF
TRBJ1-5	-	-	TRBV19	TGTGCCAGCGAGGGGGGCCAGCCCCAGCATTTT	CASEGGQPQHF
TRBJ2-7	-	-	TRBV27	TGTGCCAGCAGTTTTTTGGGCGTGTACGAGCAGTACTTC	CASSFLGVYEQYF
TRBJ2-1	-	-	TRBV15	TGTGCCACCAGCAGACCCAGAGGGGGGGACTACAATGAGCAGTTCTTC	CATSRPRGGDYNEQFF
TRBJ2-7	TRBD1	-	TRBV28	TGTGCCAGCAGTCAGTTGACAGGGGTCGGCTACGAGCAGTACTTC	CASSQLTGVGYEQYF
TRBJ2-3	TRBD2	once	TRBV5-4	TGTGCCAGCAGCTTTCGGCGGGGGATCACAGATACGCAGTATTTT	CASSFRRGITDTQYF
TRBJ2-7	-	-	TRBV5-4	TGTGCCAGCAGCTTGGGGAGACGGAACTACGAGCAGTACTTC	CASSLGRRNYEQYF
TRBJ2-7	-	-	TRBV4-1	TGCGCCAGCAGCCAAGAACCAGGGACCTACGAGCAGTACTTC	CASSQEPGTYEQYF
TRBJ2-7	TRBD2	-	TRBV5-1	TGCGCCAGCAGCTTTACGGGGGGCTCCTACGAGCAGTACTTC	CASSFTGGSYEQYF
TRBJ1-1	-	few	TRBV27	TGTGCCAGCAGTTTATCACAGGGCACTGAAGCTTTCTTT	CASSLSQGTEAFF
TRBJ2-5	TRBD2	-	TRBV7-9	TGTGCCAGCAGCTTACCCTGGCGGGAGAGCAGCGAGACCCAGTACTTC	CASSLPWRESSETQYF
TRBJ1-2	-	-	TRBV6-1	TGTGCCAAAGATCGGGGCTACACCTTC	CAKDRGYTF
TRBJ2-1	TRBD1	-	TRBV6-5	TGTGCCAGCAGACCAGGGGGCTCCTCCTACAATGAGCAGTTCTTC	CASRPGGSSYNEQFF
TRBJ2-1	TRBD1	-	TRBV11-2	TGTGCCAGCAGCTTAGACGAGGGGGCGTACAATGAGCAGTTCTTC	CASSLDEGAYNEQFF
TRBJ2-7	-	-	TRBV7-2	TGTGCCAGCAGCCTTAGGTGGACAGTGCGCGAGCAGTACTTC	CASSLRWTVREQYF
TRBJ1-5	-	-	TRBV27	TGTGCCAGCAGCACGGCTGTGAGGGGTCAGCCCCAGCATTTT	CASSTAVRGQPQHF
TRBJ2-1	TRBD2	-	TRBV5-4	TGTGCCAGCAGCTTTAGTTTAGCGGGAGCCCTGGCGAGCTCCTACAATGAGCAGTTCTTC	CASSFSLAGALASSYNEQFF
TRBJ2-3	-	-	TRBV13	TGTGCCAGCAGGCGAACTTATGACAGCACAGATACGCAGTATTTT	CASRRTYDSTDTQYF
TRBJ2-3	TRBD2	-	TRBV7-2	TGTGCCAGCAGCTTAGAACTAGCGGGAGAGACAGATACGCAGTATTTT	CASSLELAGETDTQYF
TRBJ2-1	TRBD2	few	TRBV9	TGTGCCAGCAGCGGACCTTATAGCGGGAAGGGAAACAATGAGCAGTTCTTC	CASSGPYSGKGNNEQFF
TRBJ2-7	TRBD1	-	TRBV15	TGTGCCACCAGCAGAGGGACAGGCCAGGTAGAGCAGTACTTC	CATSRGTGQVEQYF
TRBJ2-7	TRBD2	-	TRBV27	TGTGCCAGCAGTTTATCCCGGACTAGCGTTTACGAGCAGTACTTC	CASSLSRTSVYEQYF